This TCR beta chain came from a study of graft-versus-host responses after intestinal transplantation. Study background: Anti-thymocyte globulin induction was given to all recipients, followed by tacrolimus and steroids for 2 to 3 years. General observations from the study: Across patients carrying graft-donor T cell macrochimerism, allografts held high graft-versus-host to host-versus-graft clonal ratios. Recipient marrow harbored GvH clones, some of which surfaced first in ileum or blood.

Germline lookup yields CDR1 SGDLS and CDR2 YYNGEE. This CDR3 region has 15 residues. V gave up 0 bases and J gave up 0 bases, with 10 bases separating them. Only in-frame clones appear in the TCRdb table, and some are missing; sequencing was by immunoSEQ multiplex PCR. The table has around 87,000 clones, 85% to 95% seen once. Comments on this clone: Its cognate antigen is unknown.

The source material was unstimulated CD8+ T cells sorted from spleen or lymph node cells, sampled before transplant. The receptor was derived from a human donor who was the organ donor for an intestinal transplant. The rearrangement links TRBV9 to TRBJ2-7, with D perhaps matching TRBD2 (5 bases). CDR3 sequence: CASSVGSTSSYEQYF. DNA of the CDR3: TGTGCCAGCAGCGTAGGCAGTACTAGCTCCTACGAGCAGTACTTC. The variable domain in full, completed from reference TRBV9 and TRBJ2-7, reads DSGVTQTPKHLITATGQRVTLRCSPRSGDLSVYWYQQSLDQGLQFLIQYYNGEERAKGNILERFSAQQFPDLHSELNLSSLELGDSALYFCASSVGSTSSYEQYFGPGTRLTVT.